This is a list of T cell receptor beta chains from one sample in a study of blood T cell repertoires in COVID-19. Assay: immunoSEQ multiplex PCR; the TCRdb copy retains only in-frame clones and omits some. The sample lists 300,000 to 350,000 clones; roughly 89% were seen once. The sample taken for sequencing was peripheral blood. These receptors originate from a man between 25 and 39 years old with COVID-19, enrolled during active disease. CDR3s leave out the opening cysteine and the closing phenylalanine or tryptophan.

v_call cdr3_aa
TRBV14 ASSQGSGLNEKLF
TRBV24-1 ATSDSRKGQIQPQH
TRBV6-1 ASSQARTLTQNQH
TRBV9 ASSDQGNGETQY
TRBV2 ASSGSYNQPQH
TRBV19 ASSIVGSDNEQF
TRBV6-2/TRBV6-3 ASSSTGARGYT
TRBV3-1/TRBV3-2 ASSLGQGPYGYT
TRBV7-2 ASSPRRDRNEKLF
TRBV6-2/TRBV6-3 ASSWMIRLTDTQY
TRBV7-3 ASSLDISPQETQY
TRBV9 ASSPRTTLAGPSTDTQY
TRBV30 AWMGLAGQMNTGELF
TRBV6-5 ASRQGSLNQPQH
TRBV5-4 ASSLGGSGGYT
TRBV5-4 ASSIRTGGMTSGRETQY
TRBV11-1 ASSPRRSSDYNEQF
TRBV18 ASSPPGDSYEQY
TRBV6-2/TRBV6-3 ASSPITYGAF
TRBV30 ACSPLAGAYNEQF
TRBV19 ASSMNTGAGNEQF
TRBV19 ASSRTGAYNEQF
TRBV9 ASSVAIGQGPYNEQF
TRBV9 ASSTSGPNTGELF
TRBV30 AWLAGSNTGELF
TRBV9 ASSATGGNQPQH
TRBV6-5 ASSYSGESRGYT
TRBV7-9 ASSSAGQKNTEAF
TRBV6-5 ASSYSSASGAYEQY
TRBV6-2/TRBV6-3 ASSFSRTAQQY
TRBV27 ASSDRGRTEAF
TRBV28 ASSPWTSGAGQY
TRBV27 ASGTVGNYGYT
TRBV12-5 ASGLDPIPGVEETQY
TRBV19 ASTPWGAPLGDTQY
TRBV10-3 AISESGGWTTKNEQF
TRBV7-6 ASSRNGGYEQY
TRBV29-1 SVGGQGALYGYT
TRBV29-1 SVVPQGRPAHT
TRBV7-3 ASRLGLPNTGELF
TRBV28 ASSPWTTTSTDTQY
TRBV5-6 ASSYTGGTEAF